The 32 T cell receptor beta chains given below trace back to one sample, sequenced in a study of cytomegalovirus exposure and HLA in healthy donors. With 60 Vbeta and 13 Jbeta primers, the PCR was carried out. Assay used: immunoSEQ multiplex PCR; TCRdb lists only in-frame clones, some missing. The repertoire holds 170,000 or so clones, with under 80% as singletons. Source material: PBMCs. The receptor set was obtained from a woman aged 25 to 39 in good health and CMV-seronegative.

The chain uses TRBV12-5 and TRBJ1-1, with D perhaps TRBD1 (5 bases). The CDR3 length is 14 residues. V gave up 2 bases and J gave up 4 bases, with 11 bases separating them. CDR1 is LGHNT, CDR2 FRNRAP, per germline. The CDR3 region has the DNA TGTGCTAGTGGTTTGTCCACAGGTCTCACTGAAGCTTTCTTT. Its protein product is CASGLSTGLTEAFF.

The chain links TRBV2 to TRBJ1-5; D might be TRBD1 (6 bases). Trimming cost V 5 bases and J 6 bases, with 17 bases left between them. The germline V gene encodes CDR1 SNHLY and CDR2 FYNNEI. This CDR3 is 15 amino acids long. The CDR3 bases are TGTGCCAGCAGTCGGGGGGGGCCCTGGGTTCAGCCCCAGCATTTT. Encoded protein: CASSRGGPWVQPQHF.

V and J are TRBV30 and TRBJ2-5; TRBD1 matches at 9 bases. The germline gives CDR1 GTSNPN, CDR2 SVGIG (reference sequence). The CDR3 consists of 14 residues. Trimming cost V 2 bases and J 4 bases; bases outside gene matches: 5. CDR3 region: CAWSKGQGGETQYF. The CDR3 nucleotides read TGTGCCTGGAGTAAGGGACAGGGAGGAGAGACCCAGTACTTC.

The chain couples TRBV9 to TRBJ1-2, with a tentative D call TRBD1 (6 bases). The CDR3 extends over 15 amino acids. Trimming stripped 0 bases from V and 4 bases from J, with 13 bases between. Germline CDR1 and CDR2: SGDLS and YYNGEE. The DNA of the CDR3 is TGTGCCAGCAGCGTAGAGTTGGCGACAGGCTATGGCTACACCTTC. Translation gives CASSVELATGYGYTF.

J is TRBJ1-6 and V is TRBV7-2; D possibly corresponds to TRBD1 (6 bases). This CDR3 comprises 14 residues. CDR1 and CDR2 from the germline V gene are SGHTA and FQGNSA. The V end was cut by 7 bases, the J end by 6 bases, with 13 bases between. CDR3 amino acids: CASTNQGFNSPLHF. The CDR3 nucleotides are TGTGCCAGCACCAATCAGGGGTTTAATTCACCCCTCCACTTT.

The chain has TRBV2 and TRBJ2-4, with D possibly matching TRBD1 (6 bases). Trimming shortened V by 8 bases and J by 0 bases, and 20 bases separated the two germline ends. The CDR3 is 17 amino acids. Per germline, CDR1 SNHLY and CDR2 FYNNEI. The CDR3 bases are TGTGCCAGCGGCCGACAGGCAATTCTCTTAGCCAAAAACATTCAGTACTTC. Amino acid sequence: CASGRQAILLAKNIQYF.

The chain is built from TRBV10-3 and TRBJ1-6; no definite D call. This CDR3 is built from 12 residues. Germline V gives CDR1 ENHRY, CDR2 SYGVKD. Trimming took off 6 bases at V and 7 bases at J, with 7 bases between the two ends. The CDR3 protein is CAIRQQNSPLHF. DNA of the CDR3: TGTGCCATCAGACAACAAAATTCACCCCTCCACTTT.

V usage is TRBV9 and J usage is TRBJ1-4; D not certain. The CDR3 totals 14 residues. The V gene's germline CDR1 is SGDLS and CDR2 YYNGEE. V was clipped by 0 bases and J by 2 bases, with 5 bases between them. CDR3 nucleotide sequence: TGTGCCAGCAGCGTAGACGGTACTAATGAAAAACTGTTTTTT. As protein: CASSVDGTNEKLFF.

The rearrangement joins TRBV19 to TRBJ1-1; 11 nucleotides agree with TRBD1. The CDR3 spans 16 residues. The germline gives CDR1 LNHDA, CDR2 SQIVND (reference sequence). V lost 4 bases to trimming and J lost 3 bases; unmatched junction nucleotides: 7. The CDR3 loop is CASSTRTGGAYTEAFF. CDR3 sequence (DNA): TGTGCCAGTAGTACCAGGACAGGGGGCGCGTACACTGAAGCTTTCTTT.

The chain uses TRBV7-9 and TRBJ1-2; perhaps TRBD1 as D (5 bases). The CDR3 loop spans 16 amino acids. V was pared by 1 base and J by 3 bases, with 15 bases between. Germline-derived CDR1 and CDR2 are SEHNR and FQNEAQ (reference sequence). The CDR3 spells CASSLDRPVRDYGYTF. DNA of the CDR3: TGTGCCAGCAGCTTAGACAGGCCAGTAAGGGACTATGGCTACACCTTC.

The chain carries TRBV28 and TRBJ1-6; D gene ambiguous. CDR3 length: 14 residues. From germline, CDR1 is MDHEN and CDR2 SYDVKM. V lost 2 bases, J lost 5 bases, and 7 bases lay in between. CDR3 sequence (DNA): TGTGCCAGCAGTTTAGGGCGGGATAATTCACCCCTCCACTTT. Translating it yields CASSLGRDNSPLHF. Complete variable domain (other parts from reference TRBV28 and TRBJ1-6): DVKVTQSSRYLVKRTGEKVFLECVQDMDHENMFWYRQDPGLGLRLIYFSYDVKMKEKGDIPEGYSVSREKKERFSLILESASTNQTSMYLCASSLGRDNSPLHFGNGTRLTVT.

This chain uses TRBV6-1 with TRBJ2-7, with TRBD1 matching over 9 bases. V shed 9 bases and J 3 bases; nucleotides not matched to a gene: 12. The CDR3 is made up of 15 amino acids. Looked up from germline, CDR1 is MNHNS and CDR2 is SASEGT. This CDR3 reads CASARGQGIVYEQYF. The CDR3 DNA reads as TGTGCCAGTGCAAGAGGACAGGGGATTGTCTACGAGCAGTACTTC.

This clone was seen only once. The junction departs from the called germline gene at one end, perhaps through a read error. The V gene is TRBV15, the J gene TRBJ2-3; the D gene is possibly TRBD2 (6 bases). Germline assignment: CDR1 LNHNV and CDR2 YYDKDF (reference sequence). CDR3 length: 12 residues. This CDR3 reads CATSRAAGTPIF. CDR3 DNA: TGTGCCACCAGCAGAGCTGCCGGGACTCCAATTTTT.

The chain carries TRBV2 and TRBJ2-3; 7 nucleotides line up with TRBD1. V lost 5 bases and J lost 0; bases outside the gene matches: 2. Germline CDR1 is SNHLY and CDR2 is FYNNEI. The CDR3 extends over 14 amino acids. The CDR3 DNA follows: TGTGCCAGCAGTAACAGGGGTAGCACAGATACGCAGTATTTT. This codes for CASSNRGSTDTQYF.

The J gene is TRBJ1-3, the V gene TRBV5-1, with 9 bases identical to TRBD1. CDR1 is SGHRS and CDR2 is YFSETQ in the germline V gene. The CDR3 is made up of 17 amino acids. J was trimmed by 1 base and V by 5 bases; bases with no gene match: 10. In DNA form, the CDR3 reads TGCGCCAGCAGTACCTCGGGACAGGGCCATTCTGGAAACACCATATATTTT. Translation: CASSTSGQGHSGNTIYF.

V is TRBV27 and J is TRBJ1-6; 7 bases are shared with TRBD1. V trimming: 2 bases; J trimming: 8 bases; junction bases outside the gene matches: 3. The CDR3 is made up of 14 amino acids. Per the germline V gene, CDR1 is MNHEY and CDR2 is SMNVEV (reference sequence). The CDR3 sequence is CASSLRGQDSPLHF. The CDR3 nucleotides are TGTGCCAGCAGTTTAAGGGGGCAGGATTCACCCCTCCACTTT.

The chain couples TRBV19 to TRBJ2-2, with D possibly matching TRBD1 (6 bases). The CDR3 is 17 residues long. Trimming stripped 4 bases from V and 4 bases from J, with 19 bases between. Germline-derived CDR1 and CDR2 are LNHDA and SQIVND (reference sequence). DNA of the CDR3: TGTGCCAGTAGTACCCTCCAGGGGATCTATGCCACCGGGGAGCTGTTTTTT. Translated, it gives CASSTLQGIYATGELFF.

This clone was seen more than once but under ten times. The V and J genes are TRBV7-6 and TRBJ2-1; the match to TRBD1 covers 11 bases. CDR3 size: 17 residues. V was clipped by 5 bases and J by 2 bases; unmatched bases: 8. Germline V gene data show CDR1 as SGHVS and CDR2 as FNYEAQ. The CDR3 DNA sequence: TGTGCCAGCAGCCCCACAGGGACAGGGGGTACCTACAATGAGCAGTTCTTC. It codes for CASSPTGTGGTYNEQFF.

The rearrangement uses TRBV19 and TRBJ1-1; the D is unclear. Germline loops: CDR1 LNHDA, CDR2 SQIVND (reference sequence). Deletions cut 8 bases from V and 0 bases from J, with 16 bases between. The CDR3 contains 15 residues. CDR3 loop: CASFSSGTLNTEAFF. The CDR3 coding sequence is TGTGCCAGTTTCTCTTCAGGTACCTTGAACACTGAAGCTTTCTTT.

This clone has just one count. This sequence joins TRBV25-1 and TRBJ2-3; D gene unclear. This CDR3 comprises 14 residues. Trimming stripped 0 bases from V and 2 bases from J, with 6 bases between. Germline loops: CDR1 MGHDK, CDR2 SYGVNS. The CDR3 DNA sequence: TGTGCCAGCAGTGAATATTCTCTCACAGATACGCAGTATTTT. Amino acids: CASSEYSLTDTQYF. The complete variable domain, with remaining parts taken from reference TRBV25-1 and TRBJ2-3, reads EADIYQTPRYLVIGTGKKITLECSQTMGHDKMYWYQQDPGMELHLIHYSYGVNSTEKGDLSSESTVSRIRTEHFPLTLESARPSHTSQYLCASSEYSLTDTQYFGPGTRLTVL.

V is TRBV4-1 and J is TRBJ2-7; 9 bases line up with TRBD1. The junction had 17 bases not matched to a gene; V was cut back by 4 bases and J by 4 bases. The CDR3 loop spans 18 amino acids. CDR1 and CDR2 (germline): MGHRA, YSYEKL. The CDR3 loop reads CASSLKGGGQGGHYEQYF. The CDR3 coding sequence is TGCGCCAGCAGCCTCAAGGGGGGGGGACAGGGAGGGCATTACGAGCAGTACTTC.

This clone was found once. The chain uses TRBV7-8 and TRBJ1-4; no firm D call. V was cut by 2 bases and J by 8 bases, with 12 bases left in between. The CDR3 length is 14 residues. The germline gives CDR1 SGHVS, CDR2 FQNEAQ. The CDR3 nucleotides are TGTGCCAGCAGCTTAAATTGGCTCGGGGAAAAACTGTTTTTT. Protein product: CASSLNWLGEKLFF.

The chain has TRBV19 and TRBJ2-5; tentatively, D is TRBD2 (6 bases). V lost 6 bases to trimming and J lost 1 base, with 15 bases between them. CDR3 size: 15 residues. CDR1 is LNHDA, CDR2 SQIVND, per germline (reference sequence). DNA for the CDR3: TGTGCCAGTAGCACGGGGGTGACGTCCCAAGAGACCCAGTACTTC. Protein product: CASSTGVTSQETQYF. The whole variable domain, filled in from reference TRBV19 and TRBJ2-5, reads DGGITQSPKYLFRKEGQNVTLSCEQNLNHDAMYWYRQDPGQGLRLIYYSQIVNDFQKGDIAEGYSVSREKKESFPLTVTSAQKNPTAFYLCASSTGVTSQETQYFGPGTRLLVL.

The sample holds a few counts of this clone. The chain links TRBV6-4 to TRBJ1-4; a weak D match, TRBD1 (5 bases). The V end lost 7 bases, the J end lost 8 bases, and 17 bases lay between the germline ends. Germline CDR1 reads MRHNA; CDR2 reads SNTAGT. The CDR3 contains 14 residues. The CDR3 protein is CASISGEVREKLFF. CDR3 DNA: TGTGCCAGCATCTCGGGGGAAGTAAGAGAAAAACTGTTTTTT.

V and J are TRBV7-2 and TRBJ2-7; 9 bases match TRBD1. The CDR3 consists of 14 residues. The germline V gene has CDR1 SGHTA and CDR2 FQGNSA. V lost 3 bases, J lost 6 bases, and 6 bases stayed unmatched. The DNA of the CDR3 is TGTGCCAGCAGCTTCGGGGACAGGGTCTCCGAGCAGTACTTC. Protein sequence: CASSFGDRVSEQYF.

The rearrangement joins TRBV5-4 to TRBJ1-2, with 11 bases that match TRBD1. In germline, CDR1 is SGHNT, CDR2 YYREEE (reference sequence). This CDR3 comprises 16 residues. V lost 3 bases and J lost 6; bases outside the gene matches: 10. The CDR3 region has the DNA TGTGCCAGCAGCTACTCCGGGACAGGGGGTGAAGATGGCTACACCTTC. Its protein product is CASSYSGTGGEDGYTF. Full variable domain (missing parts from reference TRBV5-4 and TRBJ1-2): ETGVTQSPTHLIKTRGQQVTLRCSSQSGHNTVSWYQQALGQGPQFIFQYYREEENGRGNFPPRFSGLQFPNYSSELNVNALELDDSALYLCASSYSGTGGEDGYTFGSGTRLTVV.

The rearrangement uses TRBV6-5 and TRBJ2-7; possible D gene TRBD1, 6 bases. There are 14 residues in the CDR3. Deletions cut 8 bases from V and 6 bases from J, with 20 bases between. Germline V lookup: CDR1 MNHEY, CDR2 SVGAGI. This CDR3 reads CASHWGQGRGEQYF. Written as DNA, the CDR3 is TGTGCCAGCCATTGGGGGCAGGGAAGGGGCGAGCAGTACTTC.

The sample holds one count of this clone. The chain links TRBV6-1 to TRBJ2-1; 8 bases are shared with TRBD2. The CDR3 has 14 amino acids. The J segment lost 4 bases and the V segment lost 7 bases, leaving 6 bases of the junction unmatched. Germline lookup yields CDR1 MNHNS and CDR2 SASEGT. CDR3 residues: CASIGTRVYNEQFF. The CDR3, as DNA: TGTGCCAGCATTGGGACTAGGGTGTACAATGAGCAGTTCTTC.

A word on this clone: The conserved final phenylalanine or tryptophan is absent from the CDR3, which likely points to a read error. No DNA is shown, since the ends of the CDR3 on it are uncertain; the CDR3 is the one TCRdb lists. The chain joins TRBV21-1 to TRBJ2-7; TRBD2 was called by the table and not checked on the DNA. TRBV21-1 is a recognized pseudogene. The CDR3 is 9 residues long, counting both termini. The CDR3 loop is CASSKKSGG.

CDR3 nucleotide sequence: TGTGCCAGTACGTCTAGCGGCACCTACAATGAGCAGTTCTTC. Its translation: CASTSSGTYNEQFF. The chain carries TRBV2 and TRBJ2-1, with 7 bases fitting TRBD2. Germline values: CDR1 SNHLY, CDR2 FYNNEI. This CDR3 region has 14 residues. V dropped 9 bases and J dropped 2; count of bases not matched to a gene: 7.

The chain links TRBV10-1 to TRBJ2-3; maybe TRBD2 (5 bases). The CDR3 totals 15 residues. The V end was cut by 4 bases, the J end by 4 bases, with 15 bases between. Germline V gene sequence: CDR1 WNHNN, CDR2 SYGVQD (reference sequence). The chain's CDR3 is CASSGPPSWADTQYF. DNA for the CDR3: TGCGCCAGCAGTGGGCCCCCTAGCTGGGCAGATACGCAGTATTTT.

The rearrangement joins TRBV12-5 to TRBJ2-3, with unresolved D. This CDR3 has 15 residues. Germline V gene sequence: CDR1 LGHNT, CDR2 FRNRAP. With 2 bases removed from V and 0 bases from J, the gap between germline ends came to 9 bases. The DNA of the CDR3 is TGTGCTAGTGGTTTGAGTCAGATTAGCACAGATACGCAGTATTTT. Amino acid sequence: CASGLSQISTDTQYF.